This T cell receptor (beta chain) was sequenced for a study of cytomegalovirus exposure and HLA in healthy donors. Study results and caveats: Upon later analysis, TCR association rates were observed to vary by HLA locus, being highest for DRB1 and lowest for HLA-C. It was reportedly the case that the classifier diagnosed cytomegalovirus status with high specificity and sensitivity. Several of the most significant clusters appeared linked to common viral pathogens, based on a later analysis. Previous analysis showed most TCR beta V segments were productive about 90% or about 30% of the time.

Comment on this clone: Its antigen remains unidentified.

This PCR relied on a set of 60 Vbeta primers and 13 Jbeta primers. Repertoires were generated with immunoSEQ multiplex PCR, while TCRdb's copy carries only in-frame clones and drops some. The profile shows over 110,000 clones, 78% of them singletons. Trimming shortened V by 4 bases and J by 2 bases, and 8 bases separated the two germline ends. The CDR3 is 13 residues long. Germline CDR1 and CDR2: KGHSH and LQKENI. The J gene is TRBJ1-1, the V gene TRBV18; a weak D match, TRBD1 (5 bases). Sequenced input: PBMCs. This clonotype was sampled from a woman in her forties in good health and CMV-seropositive. For the CDR3, the DNA is TGTGCCAGCTCACGACAGTCCAACACTGAAGCTTTCTTT. The encoded protein is CASSRQSNTEAFF.